The entry below describes one T cell receptor (beta chain). The sample comes from a study of blood T cell repertoires in COVID-19. The wider study: The origin of the acute and convalescent COVID-19 samples was the United States, Italy and Spain. In each case, the material was cDNA or gDNA derived from T cells, B-cell-depleted T cells, or PBMCs.

Under the authors' procedure: Reference gene primers were amplified, and this amplification served to estimate nucleated cell counts. Method: immunoSEQ multiplex PCR; TCRdb's copy keeps in-frame clones and lacks some. That table is the source of V, J and clone size, and D and trimming were worked out from the DNA. The sample lists roughly 32,000 clones, about 91% occurring once. V dropped 1 base and J dropped 2; count of bases not matched to a gene: 7. The CDR3 totals 17 residues. Germline values: CDR1 SGHNT, CDR2 YENEEA. The sequenced sample was peripheral blood. This TCR came from a human donor with active COVID-19. The donor label of this sample is uncertain. The chain joins TRBV11-3 to TRBJ2-3, with TRBD2 matching over 9 bases. Here the CDR3 DNA reads TGTGCCAGCAGCTTAGTAATTTCTAGCGGGGACACAGATACGCAGTATTTT. Its protein is CASSLVISSGDTDTQYF. The whole variable domain, filled in from reference TRBV11-3 and TRBJ2-3, reads EAGVVQSPRYKIIEKKQPVAFWCNPISGHNTLYWYLQNLGQGPELLIRYENEEAVDDSQLPKDRFSAERLKGVDSTLKIQPAELGDSAVYLCASSLVISSGDTDTQYFGPGTRLTVL.